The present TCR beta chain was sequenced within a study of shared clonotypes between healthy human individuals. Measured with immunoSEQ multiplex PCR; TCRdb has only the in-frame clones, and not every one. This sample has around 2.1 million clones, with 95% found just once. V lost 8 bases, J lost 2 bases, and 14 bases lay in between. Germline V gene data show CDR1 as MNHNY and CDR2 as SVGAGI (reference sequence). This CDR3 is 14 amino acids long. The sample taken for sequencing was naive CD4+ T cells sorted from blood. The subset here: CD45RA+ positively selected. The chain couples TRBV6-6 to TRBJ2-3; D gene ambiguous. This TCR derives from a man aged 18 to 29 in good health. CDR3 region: CASPRGEATDTQYF. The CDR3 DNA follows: TGTGCCAGCCCACGTGGGGAAGCCACAGATACGCAGTATTTT.